These 27 T cell receptor beta chains share one sample of origin, sequenced in a study of response to subunit inactivated influenza vaccine. TCRdb called the RT-PCR reads again in MiXCR, with one record for every CDR3 protein. The profile covers under 750,000 distinct CDR3 sequences, with about an eighth appearing a single time and roughly 10% taken by the ten largest. Sequenced material: PBMCs from blood, taken on the day of vaccination. Every receptor here comes from a man aged 45-65 years who received an inactivated influenza vaccine.

The chain employs TRBV10-3 and TRBJ1-1; possibly TRBD1 for D (5 bases). V was shortened by 8 bases and J by 3 bases, with 13 bases between the two germline ends. This CDR3 has 13 amino acids. Germline V lookup: CDR1 ENHRY, CDR2 SYGVKD. As DNA, the CDR3 is TGTGCCATCGGTTCAGGGTACGACACTGAAGCTTTCTTT. Its protein product is CAIGSGYDTEAFF.

This clonotype has a count of ten or more. The chain combines TRBV27 with TRBJ2-7, with D possibly TRBD2 on 5 matching bases. Trimming took 4 bases from V and 0 from J, leaving 19 bases between them. This CDR3 has 17 amino acids. The germline V gene encodes CDR1 MNHEY and CDR2 SMNVEV (reference sequence). CDR3 protein: CASSSLGSPGSSYEQYF. The CDR3 DNA sequence: TGTGCCAGCAGTTCATTAGGGTCCCCGGGGAGCTCCTACGAGCAGTACTTC.

This clonotype showed up just a few times. The rearrangement links TRBV10-3 to TRBJ1-2, with D unclear. Trimming cost V 2 bases and J 5 bases, with 9 bases left between them. Germline V lookup: CDR1 ENHRY, CDR2 SYGVKD. The CDR3 length is 13 residues. The CDR3 region is CAISEAREYGYTF. DNA of the CDR3: TGTGCCATCAGTGAGGCCCGGGAGTATGGCTACACCTTC.

This clonotype has more than one count but fewer than ten. J is TRBJ2-3 and V is TRBV5-6; either TRBD1 or TRBD2 may fit D (5 bases each). Germline V gives CDR1 SGHDT, CDR2 YYEEEE. V was shortened by 3 bases and J by 4 bases, with 12 bases between the two germline ends. This CDR3 is built from 14 residues. The CDR3 bases are TGTGCCAGCAGCTCCGGGACCATCGCAGATACGCAGTATTTT. It encodes CASSSGTIADTQYF.

This clonotype has more than one count but fewer than ten. The rearrangement uses TRBV6-5 and TRBJ1-1; the D is unclear. V gave up 4 bases and J gave up 5 bases, with 11 bases separating them. Germline values: CDR1 MNHEY, CDR2 SVGAGI. The CDR3 sequence is 13 residues long. CDR3 residues: CASSSHIGTEAFF. The CDR3 DNA is TGTGCCAGCAGTTCCCACATTGGGACTGAAGCTTTCTTT.

This clonotype was counted ten times or more. This chain joins TRBV3-1 and TRBJ1-5, with 8 nucleotides matching TRBD1. The CDR3 length is 14 residues. Per germline, CDR1 LGHDT and CDR2 YNNKEL (reference sequence). With V trimmed by 4 bases and J by 6 bases, 5 bases remained unmatched. The CDR3 loop is CASSRTGFGQPQHF. In nucleotides, the CDR3 is TGTGCCAGCAGCCGGACAGGGTTCGGTCAGCCCCAGCATTTT.

The chain recombines TRBV28 with TRBJ2-5; TRBD1 might be the D (6 bases). The CDR3 extends over 14 amino acids. The V gene lost 1 base and the J gene lost 6 bases, with 12 bases spanning the gap. Germline-derived CDR1 and CDR2 are MDHEN and SYDVKM. The DNA of the CDR3 is TGTGCCAGCAGTTTATTTGGGGGCGAGAAGACCCAGTACTTC. Encoded protein: CASSLFGGEKTQYF.

The rearrangement links TRBV6-4 to TRBJ2-3; maybe TRBD2 (6 bases). V shed 3 bases and J shed 1 base, with 14 bases lying between them. CDR3 length equals 16 residues. Germline CDR1 is MRHNA and CDR2 is SNTAGT. The CDR3 bases are TGTGCCAGCAGTGAGCTAGGGGAGGTCGGCACAGATACGCAGTATTTT. Its translation is CASSELGEVGTDTQYF.

The chain uses TRBV9 and TRBJ2-1; D call uncertain. CDR1 SGDLS and CDR2 YYNGEE come from the germline V gene. This CDR3 contains 11 residues. The ends were cut back, 3 bases at V and 6 bases at J, with 4 bases in the middle. CDR3 amino acids: CASSGGNEQFF. CDR3 sequence (DNA): TGTGCCAGCAGCGGGGGCAATGAGCAGTTCTTC.

The chain combines TRBV4-2 with TRBJ2-7; D not certain. Looked up from germline, CDR1 is LGHNA and CDR2 is YNFKEQ. This CDR3 has 14 residues. Trimming took 4 bases from V and 3 from J, leaving 13 bases between them. CDR3 sequence reads: CASSPAGSFYEQYF. DNA of the CDR3: TGTGCCAGCAGCCCCGCCGGGTCCTTCTACGAGCAGTACTTC.

Ten or more counts support this clonotype. The rearrangement links TRBV5-1 to TRBJ2-1; 13 nucleotides agree with TRBD2. This CDR3 is built from 16 residues. Germline CDR1 reads SGHRS; CDR2 reads YFSETQ. J gave up 3 bases and V 4 bases, and 4 bases lay outside the gene matches. The CDR3 sequence is CASSPGTSGVYNEQFF. The CDR3 bases are TGCGCCAGCAGCCCCGGGACTAGCGGGGTCTACAATGAGCAGTTCTTC.

This clonotype was seen only a few times. This chain connects TRBV5-1 to TRBJ2-1, with TRBD1 matching 7 bases. Per the germline V gene, CDR1 is SGHRS and CDR2 is YFSETQ. J lost 2 bases, V lost 0 bases, and 2 bases had no gene match. The CDR3 sequence is 15 residues long. The CDR3 loop reads CASSLVQGAYNEQFF. In DNA, the CDR3 is TGCGCCAGCAGCTTGGTTCAGGGGGCCTACAATGAGCAGTTCTTC.

This clonotype was seen only a few times. V is TRBV20-1 and J is TRBJ2-7, with TRBD2 matching 8 bases. This CDR3 comprises 14 residues. The germline gives CDR1 DFQATT, CDR2 SNEGSKA (reference sequence). J gave up 6 bases and V 5 bases, and 12 bases lay outside the gene matches. CDR3 nucleotides: TGCAGTGCTGGGCGTAGCGGGGTCCACGGCGAGCAGTACTTC. Translating gives CSAGRSGVHGEQYF.

This chain joins TRBV12-3 or TRBV12-4 and TRBJ1-1; D may be TRBD1 (5 bases). Trimming took 8 bases from V and 7 from J, leaving 14 bases between them. The CDR3 covers 12 residues. CDR3 sequence: CASGDWDGEAFF. The CDR3 nucleotides read TGTGCCAGCGGGGACTGGGACGGTGAAGCTTTCTTT.

This clonotype was picked up a small number of times. The CDR3 region is CASSLASQTYNEQFF. DNA of the CDR3: TGTGCCAGCAGCTTAGCGTCCCAAACCTACAATGAGCAGTTCTTC. This chain links TRBV7-2 with TRBJ2-1, with D uncertain. The length of the CDR3 is 15 residues. Germline V gene sequence: CDR1 SGHTA, CDR2 FQGNSA. Trimming left V 0 bases short and J 2 bases short, with 8 bases between.

This clonotype was counted between two and nine times. The CDR3 DNA follows: TGTGCCAGCAGTTATATCCGAATGGAGCAGTTCTTC. This codes for CASSYIRMEQFF. This chain links TRBV6-6 with TRBJ2-1; D unclear. Germline V gene lookup returns CDR1 MNHNY and CDR2 SVGAGI (reference sequence). The length of the CDR3 is 12 residues. Trimming removed 3 bases at V and 10 bases at J, with 10 bases between.

The chain employs TRBV4-3 and TRBJ2-3; 12 bases fit TRBD2. The CDR3 has 16 residues. Germline V gene data show CDR1 as LGHNA and CDR2 as YSLEER. V lost 4 bases to trimming and J lost 2 bases; unmatched junction nucleotides: 4. The CDR3 sequence: CASSPGLAGYTDTQYF. The CDR3 DNA follows: TGCGCCAGCAGCCCAGGACTAGCGGGATACACAGATACGCAGTATTTT.

This clonotype has only a few counts. J is TRBJ2-1 and V is TRBV19; D possibly corresponds to TRBD2 (6 bases). CDR3 size: 14 residues. The V end was cut by 6 bases, the J end by 4 bases, with 13 bases between. CDR1 and CDR2 from the germline V gene are LNHDA and SQIVND (reference sequence). The CDR3 sequence is CASRSLAQYNEQFF. In nucleotides, the CDR3 is TGTGCCAGTAGGTCGCTAGCGCAATACAATGAGCAGTTCTTC.

The J gene is TRBJ2-2, the V gene TRBV12-3 or TRBV12-4, with 12 positions matching TRBD2. V shed 6 bases and J 0 bases; nucleotides not matched to a gene: 2. The CDR3 extends over 16 amino acids. CDR3 DNA sequence: TGTGCCAGCAGACTAGCGGGAGGCCCGAACACCGGGGAGCTGTTTTTT. Amino acid sequence: CASRLAGGPNTGELFF.

This clonotype occurred a few times. This sequence joins TRBV10-3 and TRBJ2-1, with 9 bases that match TRBD2. Germline CDR1 ENHRY, CDR2 SYGVKD. The CDR3 length is 15 residues. V shed 7 bases and J 8 bases; nucleotides not matched to a gene: 12. This CDR3 reads CAITVGIAGEHEQFF. In DNA, the CDR3 is TGTGCCATCACTGTAGGAATAGCGGGAGAACATGAGCAGTTCTTC.

CDR3 protein: CATHTSSQGDYGYTF. The CDR3 DNA is TGTGCCACTCACACTTCCTCACAGGGGGACTATGGCTACACCTTC. The rearrangement joins TRBV28 to TRBJ1-2; 8 nucleotides agree with TRBD1. This CDR3 contains 15 residues. Looked up from germline, CDR1 is MDHEN and CDR2 is SYDVKM. With V trimmed by 10 bases and J by 3 bases, 13 bases remained unmatched.

V gene TRBV27 combines with J gene TRBJ2-1, with D perhaps TRBD1 (5 bases). V dropped 6 bases and J dropped 6 bases, with 18 bases sitting between them. Germline V lookup: CDR1 MNHEY, CDR2 SMNVEV (reference sequence). The CDR3 has 15 residues. CDR3 sequence reads: CASRMDNLVPNEQFF. For the CDR3, the DNA is TGTGCCAGCAGAATGGACAACTTGGTCCCCAATGAGCAGTTCTTC.

CDR3 in amino acids: CASSSRGLAGGPGTGELFF. The CDR3 nucleotides read TGTGCCAGCAGTTCCAGGGGACTAGCGGGAGGGCCCGGCACCGGGGAGCTGTTTTTT. This rearrangement joins TRBV27 to TRBJ2-2; 16 bases map to TRBD2. The CDR3 consists of 19 residues. Trimming cost V 4 bases and J 4 bases; bases outside gene matches: 9. Looked up from germline, CDR1 is MNHEY and CDR2 is SMNVEV (reference sequence).

The chain uses TRBV27 and TRBJ2-3, with 11 bases fitting TRBD2. The CDR3 is 17 residues long. J was trimmed by 4 bases and V by 3 bases; bases with no gene match: 9. The germline gives CDR1 MNHEY, CDR2 SMNVEV (reference sequence). The CDR3 protein is CASSFHRLAGGPDTQYF. Written as DNA, the CDR3 is TGTGCCAGCAGTTTTCATCGGCTAGCGGGGGGTCCAGATACGCAGTATTTT.

This clonotype turned up a few times. This chain uses TRBV27 with TRBJ1-1; D is perhaps TRBD1 (6 bases). The CDR3 covers 13 residues. Trimming shortened V by 4 bases and J by 7 bases, and 13 bases separated the two germline ends. Germline lookup yields CDR1 MNHEY and CDR2 SMNVEV (reference sequence). CDR3 sequence (DNA): TGTGCCAGCAGTTATGTAGGGGGGTTTGAAGCTTTCTTT. This encodes CASSYVGGFEAFF.

The chain recombines TRBV15 with TRBJ2-2; D gene ambiguous. Trimming pared 1 base from V and 6 bases from J, leaving 12 bases between. Germline values: CDR1 LNHNV, CDR2 YYDKDF (reference sequence). The CDR3 covers 15 residues. The CDR3 region is CATSRVGVVSGELFF. In nucleotides, the CDR3 is TGTGCCACCAGCAGAGTTGGGGTCGTGTCCGGGGAGCTGTTTTTT.

Turning to this clonotype: One end of the junction varies from germline; a read error may be responsible. This chain links TRBV4-1 with TRBJ1-1; D is ambiguous. CDR1 MGHRA and CDR2 YSYEKL come from the germline V gene. The CDR3 is 12 residues long. The CDR3 reads CASSQDIGSPTF. CDR3 coding DNA: TGCGCCAGCAGCCAAGATATTGGCAGCCCGACTTTT.